The present entry profiles one TCR beta chain with its context. These data come from a study of T cell responses to AZD1222 COVID-19 vaccine. TCRdb's copy holds only in-frame clones and misses some; the assay was immunoSEQ multiplex PCR. The sample yields about 180,000 clones, 70% to 90% seen once. CDR3 length equals 15 residues. The trim removed 4 bases at V and 4 bases at J, leaving 7 bases unmatched. Germline V CDR1 and CDR2: SGHRS, YFSETQ. The receptor comes from an adult in good health. Sequencing used peripheral blood, obtained on day 0 of AZD1222 vaccination. The chain is built from TRBV5-1 and TRBJ2-3, with TRBD1 matching over 9 bases. The CDR3 spells CASSLQGALPDTQYF. The CDR3 DNA reads as TGCGCCAGCAGCCTACAGGGGGCGTTGCCAGATACGCAGTATTTT. Based on the CDR3 plus reference TRBV5-1 and TRBJ2-3, the full variable domain is KAGVTQTPRYLIKTRGQQVTLSCSPISGHRSVSWYQQTPGQGLQFLFEYFSETQRNKGNFPGRFSGRQFSNSRSEMNVSTLELGDSALYLCASSLQGALPDTQYFGPGTRLTVL.